Included here is one T cell receptor (beta chain) sequence, with context. Libraries were prepared by immunoSEQ multiplex PCR; TCRdb keeps only in-frame clonotypes and omits some of them. The table includes about 230,000 clones, less than 90% detected once. Germline values: CDR1 MDHEN, CDR2 SYDVKM. This CDR3 is built from 15 residues. V lost 10 bases to trimming and J lost 9 bases; unmatched junction nucleotides: 15. This entry is derived from a study of blood T cell repertoires in COVID-19. In the study overall: Specimens from acute and convalescent COVID-19 originated in the United States, Italy and Spain. Sources were T cells, B-cell-depleted T cells, or PBMCs; the material itself was cDNA or gDNA.

The sequence derives from a woman aged 70-85 years with active or convalescent COVID-19. The source material was peripheral blood. This chain connects TRBV28 to TRBJ1-6, with 7 bases fitting TRBD1. Here the CDR3 DNA reads TGTGCCACCACGGGGGTAGGGGGCAGAGGTTCACCCCTCCACTTT. Amino acids: CATTGVGGRGSPLHF.